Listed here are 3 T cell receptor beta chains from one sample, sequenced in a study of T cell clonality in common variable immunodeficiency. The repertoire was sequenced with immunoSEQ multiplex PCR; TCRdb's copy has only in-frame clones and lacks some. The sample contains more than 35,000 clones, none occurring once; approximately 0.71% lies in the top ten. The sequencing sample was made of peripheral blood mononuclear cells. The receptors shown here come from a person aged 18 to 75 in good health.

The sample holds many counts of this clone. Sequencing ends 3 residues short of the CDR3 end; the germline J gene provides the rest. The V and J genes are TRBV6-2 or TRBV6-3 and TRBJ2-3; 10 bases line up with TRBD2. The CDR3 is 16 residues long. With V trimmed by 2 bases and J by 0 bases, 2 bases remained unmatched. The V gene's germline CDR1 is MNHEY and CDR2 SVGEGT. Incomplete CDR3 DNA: TGTGCCAGCAGTTACGGTAGCGGGGGGAGCACAGATACG. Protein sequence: CASSYGSGGSTDT. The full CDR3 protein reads CASSYGSGGSTDTQYF.

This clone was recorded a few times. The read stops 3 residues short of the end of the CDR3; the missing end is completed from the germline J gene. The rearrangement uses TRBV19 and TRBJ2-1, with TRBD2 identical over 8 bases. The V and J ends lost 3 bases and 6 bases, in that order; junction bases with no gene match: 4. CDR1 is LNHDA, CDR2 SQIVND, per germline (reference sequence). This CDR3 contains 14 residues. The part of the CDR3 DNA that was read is TGTGCCAGTAGTATCGGGGGGGGGATCAATGAG. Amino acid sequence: CASSIGGGINE. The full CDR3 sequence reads CASSIGGGINEQFF.

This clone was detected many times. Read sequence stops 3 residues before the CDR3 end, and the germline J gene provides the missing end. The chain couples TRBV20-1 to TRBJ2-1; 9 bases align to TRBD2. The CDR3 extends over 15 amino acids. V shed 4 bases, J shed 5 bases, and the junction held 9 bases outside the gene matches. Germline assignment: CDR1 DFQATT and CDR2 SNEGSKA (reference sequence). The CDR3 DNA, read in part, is TGCAGTGCTACCCCCGGGACTAGCCGGGACAATGAG. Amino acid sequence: CSATPGTSRDNE. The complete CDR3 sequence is CSATPGTSRDNEQFF.